The 22 T cell receptor beta chains presented below share a single source sample, sequenced in a study of Graves' ophthalmopathy and Graves' hyperthyroidism. Beta-chain TCR CDR3 regions were amplified from RNA transcripts. An initial RT-PCR round employing HTBI primers preceded a second-round multiplex PCR. One entry per CDR3 protein, called by TCRdb with MiXCR from the multiplex PCR reads. Here the sample spans about 740,000 distinct CDR3 sequences, 40% being singletons. Sequencing was done on a sample of peripheral blood. All receptors derive from an adult man with Graves' ophthalmopathy.

With regard to this clonotype: The junction shows a germline mismatch at one end, possibly a read error. The chain combines TRBV10-3 with TRBJ2-3; 7 bases line up with TRBD2. The CDR3 has 13 amino acids. Germline V gene sequence: CDR1 ENHRY, CDR2 SYGVKD. CDR3 nucleotide sequence: TGTGCCAGCAGTTACTCGATAGAGACTAGCTCATATTTT. It translates to CASSYSIETSSYF.

The chain recombines TRBV20-1 with TRBJ1-5; possibly TRBD1 for D (6 bases). This CDR3 comprises 13 residues. Trimming removed 4 bases from V and 7 bases from J, with 14 bases in between. In germline, CDR1 is DFQATT, CDR2 SNEGSKA (reference sequence). CDR3 DNA: TGCAGTGCTAATGAGGGGGTGGGACAGCCCCAGCATTTT. It specifies CSANEGVGQPQHF.

The CDR3 DNA sequence: TGTGCCAGCAGTTCACCCCTGCCAGGGGGAGATGGCTACACCTTC. The encoded protein is CASSSPLPGGDGYTF. The rearrangement uses TRBV11-2 and TRBJ1-2; TRBD1 aligns across 7 bases. V was clipped by 6 bases and J by 6 bases; unmatched bases: 13. CDR3 length: 15 amino acids. CDR1 SGHAT and CDR2 FQNNGV come from the germline V gene. The full variable domain, with the rest looked up from reference TRBV11-2 and TRBJ1-2, is EAGVAQSPRYKIIEKRQSVAFWCNPISGHATLYWYQQILGQGPKLLIQFQNNGVVDDSQLPKDRFSAERLKGVDSTLKIQPAKLEDSAVYLCASSSPLPGGDGYTFGSGTRLTVV.

This clonotype was counted between two and nine times. The chain is built from TRBV7-9 and TRBJ2-7; TRBD2 aligns across 9 bases. This CDR3 spans 14 amino acids. CDR1 is SEHNR, CDR2 FQNEAQ, per germline (reference sequence). V lost 3 bases to trimming and J lost 4 bases; unmatched junction nucleotides: 4. CDR3 sequence (DNA): TGTGCCAGCAGCTTGGGACTAGCTCGGTACGAGCAGTACTTC. Protein sequence: CASSLGLARYEQYF.

This clonotype has a handful of counts. CDR3 sequence (DNA): TGCGCCAGCAGCCTCGAGCGGGAGTCTTACGAGCAGTACTTC. Its translation is CASSLERESYEQYF. The genes are TRBV5-1 and TRBJ2-7, with 8 positions matching TRBD2. The germline V gene has CDR1 SGHRS and CDR2 YFSETQ. The CDR3 extends over 14 amino acids. V was pared by 4 bases and J by 4 bases, with 7 bases of the junction left unmatched.

V and J are TRBV11-2 and TRBJ2-7, with 7 positions matching TRBD2. The J segment lost 2 bases and the V segment lost 1 base, leaving 8 bases of the junction unmatched. Looked up from germline, CDR1 is SGHAT and CDR2 is FQNNGV. The CDR3 runs to 16 residues. In nucleotides, the CDR3 is TGTGCCAGCAGCTTAGGGGGGGGTTTTGGACCCTACGAGCAGTACTTC. This codes for CASSLGGGFGPYEQYF.

The V gene is TRBV7-2, the J gene TRBJ1-1; 9 nucleotides align to TRBD1. Germline trimming cut 8 bases from V and 1 base from J; bases unmatched to any gene: 20. Germline loops: CDR1 SGHTA, CDR2 FQGNSA. This CDR3 is built from 19 residues. DNA of the CDR3: TGTGCCAGCTCCGCGTCAGTCGGGACAGGGTCCCTCGGGAACACTGAAGCTTTCTTT. Translation gives CASSASVGTGSLGNTEAFF.

This clonotype has a single count. This chain connects TRBV19 to TRBJ2-7; TRBD1 aligns across 9 bases. CDR1 is LNHDA and CDR2 is SQIVND in the germline V gene (reference sequence). CDR3 length equals 17 residues. V shed 1 base, J shed 2 bases, and the junction held 9 bases outside the gene matches. The CDR3 nucleotides read TGTGCCAGTAGTATAGCGGGACAGGGTACTTCAACCTACGAGCAGTACTTC. Translated: CASSIAGQGTSTYEQYF. The full variable domain, its missing parts supplied by reference TRBV19 and TRBJ2-7, is DGGITQSPKYLFRKEGQNVTLSCEQNLNHDAMYWYRQDPGQGLRLIYYSQIVNDFQKGDIAEGYSVSREKKESFPLTVTSAQKNPTAFYLCASSIAGQGTSTYEQYFGPGTRLTVT.

In its sample, this clonotype was seen many times. The rearrangement links TRBV10-2 to TRBJ1-1; D ambiguous. V lost 8 bases, J lost 2 bases, and 15 bases lay in between. Germline V lookup: CDR1 WSHSY, CDR2 SAAADI. The CDR3 loop spans 14 amino acids. The CDR3 nucleotides read TGCGCCAGCGCTGCTGTGGCAGATAACACTGAAGCTTTCTTT. This gives the protein CASAAVADNTEAFF.

The chain has TRBV12-3 or TRBV12-4 and TRBJ1-2; a possible D gene is TRBD1 (5 bases). V lost 6 bases, J lost 0 bases, and 11 bases lay in between. CDR3 length equals 14 residues. In DNA, the CDR3 is TGTGCCAGCAGGCTGCAGGGCACTAACTATGGCTACACCTTC. It yields the protein CASRLQGTNYGYTF.

The chain recombines TRBV25-1 with TRBJ2-2; D is uncertain. The CDR3 is 11 residues long. The V and J ends lost 11 bases and 8 bases respectively, with 12 bases between them. Germline V gene sequence: CDR1 MGHDK, CDR2 SYGVNS. The CDR3 sequence: CAWSSSGELFF. DNA of the CDR3: TGTGCCTGGAGTAGTTCAGGGGAGCTGTTTTTT.

The chain combines TRBV7-2 with TRBJ2-7, with D possibly TRBD2 on 6 matching bases. The V and J ends lost 11 bases and 2 bases respectively, with 19 bases between them. The germline gives CDR1 SGHTA, CDR2 FQGNSA. This CDR3 contains 14 residues. The CDR3 nucleotides are TGTGCCCGCACCTTGGGACTTACGGCCTACGAGCAGTACTTC. This translates into CARTLGLTAYEQYF.

The J gene is TRBJ1-5, the V gene TRBV7-2, with D possibly TRBD1 on 5 matching bases. CDR3 size: 13 residues. Germline lookup yields CDR1 SGHTA and CDR2 FQGNSA. Trimming removed 5 bases at V and 11 bases at J, with 16 bases between. The DNA for the CDR3 is TGTGCCAGCAGCCCGGGACTTGCTGGGACCCAGCATTTT. Translation: CASSPGLAGTQHF.

The chain employs TRBV7-3 and TRBJ1-2; maybe TRBD1 (5 bases). Germline V gene sequence: CDR1 SGHTA, CDR2 FQGTGA. The CDR3 is 14 residues long. V gave up 6 bases and J gave up 4 bases, with 15 bases separating them. CDR3 in DNA: TGTGCCAGCAGGGCGAGTGGGGGGGGCTATGGCTACACCTTC. This gives the protein CASRASGGGYGYTF.

The CDR3 sequence: CASSLGREAPLHF. CDR3 nucleotides: TGTGCCAGCAGCTTAGGTAGGGAAGCACCCCTCCACTTT. The rearrangement links TRBV11-1 to TRBJ1-6; D gene ambiguous. The CDR3 extends over 13 amino acids. Trimming removed 1 base at V and 11 bases at J, with 9 bases between. CDR1 and CDR2 from the germline V gene are SGHAT and FQDESV (reference sequence).

This clonotype was seen more than once but under ten times. V and J are TRBV7-9 and TRBJ2-5; possible D gene TRBD2, 5 bases. The CDR3 is 16 amino acids. Germline CDR1 reads SEHNR; CDR2 reads FQNEAQ (reference sequence). The V gene lost 2 bases and the J gene lost 3 bases, with 16 bases spanning the gap. The CDR3 sequence is CASSLTLVTEEETQYF. In nucleotides, the CDR3 is TGTGCCAGCAGCTTAACATTGGTCACGGAGGAAGAGACCCAGTACTTC.

The rearrangement uses TRBV4-2 and TRBJ1-1; D remains unclear. Germline V gene data show CDR1 as LGHNA and CDR2 as YNFKEQ. Trimming removed 0 bases from V and 1 base from J, with 6 bases in between. This CDR3 comprises 14 residues. CDR3 bases: TGTGCCAGCAGCCAAGAGCGGGGGAACACTGAAGCTTTCTTT. Its protein is CASSQERGNTEAFF.

The rearrangement uses TRBV7-6 and TRBJ2-3; perhaps TRBD1 as D (5 bases). CDR1 is SGHVS, CDR2 FNYEAQ, per germline. V lost 5 bases and J 3 bases, leaving 12 bases between the germline ends. The CDR3 contains 14 residues. CDR3 amino acids: CASSPGFSTDTQYF. The DNA of the CDR3 is TGTGCCAGCAGCCCAGGGTTTTCGACAGATACGCAGTATTTT. Combining the CDR3 with reference TRBV7-6 and TRBJ2-3 gives the whole variable domain GAGVSQSPRYKVTKRGQDVALRCDPISGHVSLYWYRQALGQGPEFLTYFNYEAQQDKSGLPNDRFSAERPEGSISTLTIQRTEQRDSAMYRCASSPGFSTDTQYFGPGTRLTVL.

The J gene is TRBJ2-7, the V gene TRBV20-1; D is ambiguous. The germline V and J ends were trimmed by 3 bases and 1 base, with 4 bases remaining between them. Germline assignment: CDR1 DFQATT and CDR2 SNEGSKA (reference sequence). This CDR3 region has 11 residues. The CDR3 nucleotides are TGCAGTGCTAGGTGGTCCTACGAGCAGTACTTC. Residues: CSARWSYEQYF.

This clonotype occurred a few times. The chain recombines TRBV2 with TRBJ1-2; 7 nucleotides match TRBD1. Losses at the gene ends were 11 bases for V and 8 bases for J; bases not matched to a gene: 11. Per germline, CDR1 SNHLY and CDR2 FYNNEI. CDR3 length: 12 residues. CDR3 DNA: TGTGCCGTAAGGGACAGATCTCTCGGCTACACCTTC. The encoded protein is CAVRDRSLGYTF.

Only a few counts were recorded for this clonotype. The gene calls are TRBV2 and TRBJ2-7; 7 bases are a match to TRBD1. The CDR3 has 17 residues. Germline loops: CDR1 SNHLY, CDR2 FYNNEI. J was trimmed by 0 bases and V by 6 bases; bases with no gene match: 14. The CDR3 is CASSRLAGTAISYEQYF. CDR3 coding DNA: TGTGCCAGCAGCCGATTGGCCGGGACAGCCATCTCCTACGAGCAGTACTTC.

The sample holds a few counts of this clonotype. J is TRBJ1-1 and V is TRBV20-1; D is perhaps TRBD1 (5 bases). The CDR3 covers 13 residues. CDR1 and CDR2 (germline): DFQATT, SNEGSKA (reference sequence). With 6 bases removed from V and 1 base from J, the gap between germline ends came to 12 bases. CDR3 coding DNA: TGCAGTGCCGCCCAGGGTTGGAACACTGAAGCTTTCTTT. This sequence encodes CSAAQGWNTEAFF.